The entry below describes one TCR beta chain. Its target is unknown. As the method for making TCR beta libraries, quantitative 5'-RACE with molecular barcodes was used. TCRdb reanalysed the 5' RACE reads using MiXCR and keeps one entry per CDR3 protein. The profile shows 250,000 or so distinct CDR3 sequences, 18% of them singletons. This record belongs to a study of CD8 T cells in ankylosing spondylitis. Study-level results: Disease-linked clones bore a CD8+ phenotype, appearing relatively rarely in peripheral blood. Clones tied to disease were said to be significantly enriched in matched ankylosing spondylitis synovial fluid. Earlier literature documents some of the motif variants in reactive arthritis synovial fluid and blood.

With V trimmed by 4 bases and J by 4 bases, 9 bases remained unmatched. The CDR3 is 16 residues long. Germline CDR1 reads SGDLS; CDR2 reads YYNGEE. This sequence joins TRBV9 and TRBJ2-2, with 8 positions matching TRBD1. The sequenced material came from blood, either unsorted or a sorted T cell fraction (not recorded which). The sequence was collected from a male donor with ankylosing spondylitis or in good health (not recorded which). The CDR3 region is CASSPWTGLGTGELFF. The CDR3 region has the DNA TGTGCCAGCAGCCCTTGGACAGGGTTAGGCACCGGGGAGCTGTTTTTT.